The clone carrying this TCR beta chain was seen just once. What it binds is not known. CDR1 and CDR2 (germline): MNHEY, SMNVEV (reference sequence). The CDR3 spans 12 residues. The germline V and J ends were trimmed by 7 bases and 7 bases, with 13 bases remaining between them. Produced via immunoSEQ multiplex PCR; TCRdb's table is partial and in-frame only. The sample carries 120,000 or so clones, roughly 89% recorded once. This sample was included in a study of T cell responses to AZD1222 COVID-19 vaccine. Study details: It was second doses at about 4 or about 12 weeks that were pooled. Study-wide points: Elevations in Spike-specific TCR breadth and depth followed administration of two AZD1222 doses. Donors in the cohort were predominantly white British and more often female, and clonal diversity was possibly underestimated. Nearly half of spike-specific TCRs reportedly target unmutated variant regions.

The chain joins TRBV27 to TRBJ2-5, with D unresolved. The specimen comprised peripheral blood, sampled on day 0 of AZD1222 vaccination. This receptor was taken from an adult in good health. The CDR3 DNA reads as TGTGCCAGCACCCGCCGATTGGGGACCCAGTACTTC. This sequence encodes CASTRRLGTQYF.